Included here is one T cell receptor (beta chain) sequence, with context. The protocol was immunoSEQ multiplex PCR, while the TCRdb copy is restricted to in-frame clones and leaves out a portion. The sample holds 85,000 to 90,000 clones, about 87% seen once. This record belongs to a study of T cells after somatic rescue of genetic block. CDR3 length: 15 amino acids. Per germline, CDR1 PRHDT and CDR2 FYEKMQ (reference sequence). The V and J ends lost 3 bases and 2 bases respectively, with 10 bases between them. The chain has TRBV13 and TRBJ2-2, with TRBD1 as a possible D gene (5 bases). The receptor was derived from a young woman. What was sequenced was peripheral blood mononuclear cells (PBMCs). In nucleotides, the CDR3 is TGTGCCAGCAGCTTCGGACAAAAAAACACCGGGGAGCTGTTTTTT. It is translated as CASSFGQKNTGELFF.